This passage covers 14 T cell receptor beta chains from one sample sequenced in a study of shared clonotypes between healthy human individuals. Generated by immunoSEQ multiplex PCR, the TCRdb table keeps only in-frame clones and is missing some. Here the sample spans roughly 1 million clones, more than 60% being singletons. Specimen: memory CD4+ T cells sorted from blood. Subset noted: CD45RA-negative fraction. The receptors were sampled from a man between 18 and 29 years old in good health.

This clone was seen only once. The chain links TRBV4-1 to TRBJ2-4; 10 positions match TRBD1. The V and J ends lost 6 bases and 2 bases, in that order; junction bases with no gene match: 16. The germline V gene has CDR1 MGHRA and CDR2 YSYEKL. This CDR3 contains 19 residues. The CDR3 DNA is TGCGCCAGCAGTACAGGAGGGACAGGGGATCTCCTGTCCAAAAACATTCAGTACTTC. Translating it yields CASSTGGTGDLLSKNIQYF.

This clone was found once. The J gene is TRBJ2-2, the V gene TRBV27; 10 positions agree with TRBD1. CDR1 is MNHEY and CDR2 is SMNVEV in the germline V gene (reference sequence). The J segment lost 2 bases and the V segment lost 5 bases, leaving 8 bases of the junction unmatched. CDR3 length: 17 amino acids. CDR3 protein: CASSRDRGVTNTGELFF. DNA for the CDR3: TGTGCCAGCAGTCGGGACAGGGGAGTGACAAACACCGGGGAGCTGTTTTTT.

This chain uses TRBV2 with TRBJ2-7; D possibly corresponds to TRBD2 (6 bases). Germline CDR1 SNHLY, CDR2 FYNNEI. The CDR3 has 16 residues. Trimming took off 6 bases at V and 4 bases at J, with 22 bases between the two ends. CDR3 sequence reads: CASRGFGEAPGYEQYF. CDR3 sequence (DNA): TGTGCCAGCAGGGGATTCGGGGAGGCCCCTGGGTACGAGCAGTACTTC.

The J gene is TRBJ2-5, the V gene TRBV4-1; TRBD2 aligns across 10 bases. Germline CDR1 is MGHRA and CDR2 is YSYEKL. Germline trimming cut 1 base from V and 1 base from J; bases unmatched to any gene: 3. This CDR3 is 16 amino acids long. The CDR3 is CASSQAASGGQETQYF. In DNA form, the CDR3 reads TGCGCCAGCAGCCAAGCGGCTAGCGGGGGCCAAGAGACCCAGTACTTC.

The chain carries TRBV7-3 and TRBJ2-3; possibly TRBD2 for D (6 bases). CDR3 length: 15 amino acids. Trimming cost V 0 bases and J 2 bases, with 9 bases left between them. The germline V gene encodes CDR1 SGHTA and CDR2 FQGTGA. The CDR3, as DNA: TGTGCCAGCAGCTTAACGGGGGGTGACACAGATACGCAGTATTTT. Amino acid sequence: CASSLTGGDTDTQYF.

This clone has just a few counts. CDR3 sequence: CASSPDRGDYGYTF. The CDR3 coding sequence is TGTGCCAGCAGCCCCGACAGGGGGGACTATGGCTACACCTTC. The chain uses TRBV7-2 and TRBJ1-2, with 9 bases identical to TRBD1. The germline V gene encodes CDR1 SGHTA and CDR2 FQGNSA. V shed 5 bases, J shed 3 bases, and the junction held 4 bases outside the gene matches. The CDR3 totals 14 residues.

This clone was picked up one time. This chain uses TRBV25-1 with TRBJ1-1; D unclear. Germline V gives CDR1 MGHDK, CDR2 SYGVNS. With 6 bases removed from V and 4 bases from J, the gap between germline ends came to 12 bases. CDR3 length: 13 amino acids. CDR3 nucleotides: TGTGCCAGCAGGTCCCAAGCGCGCACTGAAGCTTTCTTT. Its translation: CASRSQARTEAFF. The entire variable domain, with the rest obtained from reference TRBV25-1 and TRBJ1-1, is as follows: EADIYQTPRYLVIGTGKKITLECSQTMGHDKMYWYQQDPGMELHLIHYSYGVNSTEKGDLSSESTVSRIRTEHFPLTLESARPSHTSQYLCASRSQARTEAFFGQGTRLTVV.

The chain links TRBV13 to TRBJ1-1; D call uncertain. V lost 5 bases and J lost 4, with 11 bases in between. Germline CDR1 reads PRHDT; CDR2 reads FYEKMQ (reference sequence). The CDR3 loop spans 13 amino acids. The DNA of the CDR3 is TGTGCCAGCAGCGTAGACCCGGGCACTGAAGCTTTCTTT. Amino acids: CASSVDPGTEAFF.

This chain connects TRBV5-1 to TRBJ2-3; TRBD2 matches 9 bases. With V trimmed by 4 bases and J by 0 bases, 6 bases remained unmatched. The germline V gene has CDR1 SGHRS and CDR2 YFSETQ. The CDR3 has 16 amino acids. The CDR3 spells CASSGPSGVSTDTQYF. DNA of the CDR3: TGCGCCAGCAGCGGGCCTAGCGGGGTAAGCACAGATACGCAGTATTTT.

The CDR3 DNA follows: TGTGCCACACCGGGACTGACTAACTATGGCTACACCTTC. Translated: CATPGLTNYGYTF. The V and J genes are TRBV28 and TRBJ1-2, with D possibly TRBD1 on 5 matching bases. The length of the CDR3 is 13 residues. Trimming cost V 10 bases and J 0 bases, with 12 bases left between them. Germline-derived CDR1 and CDR2 are MDHEN and SYDVKM.

In regard to this clone: The sample has other DNA sequences that encode this CDR3 too. This rearrangement joins TRBV28 to TRBJ2-1, with D unresolved. The length of the CDR3 is 11 residues. Germline CDR1 MDHEN, CDR2 SYDVKM. V was trimmed by 6 bases and J by 5 bases, leaving 5 bases between them. The CDR3 loop is CASRSNNEQFF. In DNA form, the CDR3 reads TGTGCCAGCAGGTCCAACAATGAGCAGTTCTTC.

This clone was seen a few times. J is TRBJ2-4 and V is TRBV5-6; 12 positions agree with TRBD1. Unmatched junction bases numbered 11, after V lost 4 bases and J lost 9 bases. CDR3 length: 16 amino acids. The V gene's germline CDR1 is SGHDT and CDR2 YYEEEE. The CDR3 coding sequence is TGTGCCAGCAGCAATGACCCCGGGACAGGGGGCATCATTCAGTACTTC. Translation: CASSNDPGTGGIIQYF.

The chain combines TRBV5-6 with TRBJ2-1, with 8 bases matching TRBD2. CDR1 SGHDT and CDR2 YYEEEE come from the germline V gene. CDR3 length: 12 amino acids. Trimming removed 4 bases from V and 9 bases from J; junction bases left unmatched: 3. The CDR3 sequence is CASSGLAGEQFF. The CDR3 region has the DNA TGTGCCAGCAGCGGACTAGCCGGTGAGCAGTTCTTC.

The chain employs TRBV30 and TRBJ2-7; D perhaps matches TRBD1 (5 bases). Deletions cut 4 bases from V and 5 bases from J, with 12 bases between. Per germline, CDR1 GTSNPN and CDR2 SVGIG (reference sequence). This CDR3 contains 12 residues. This chain's CDR3 is CAWNPGNHEQYF. The CDR3 DNA reads TGTGCCTGGAATCCAGGGAACCACGAGCAGTACTTC.